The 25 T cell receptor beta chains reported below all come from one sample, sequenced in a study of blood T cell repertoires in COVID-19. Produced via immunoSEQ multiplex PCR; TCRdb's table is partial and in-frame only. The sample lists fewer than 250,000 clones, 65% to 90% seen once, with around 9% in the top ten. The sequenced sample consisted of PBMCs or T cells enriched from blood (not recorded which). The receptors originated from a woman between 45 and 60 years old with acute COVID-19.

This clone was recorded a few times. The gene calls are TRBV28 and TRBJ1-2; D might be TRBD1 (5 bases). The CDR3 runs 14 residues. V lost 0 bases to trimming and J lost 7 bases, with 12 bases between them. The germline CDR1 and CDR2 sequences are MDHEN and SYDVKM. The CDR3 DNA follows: TGTGCCAGCAGTTTATGGGGGCAAGGGCCTGGCTACACCTTC. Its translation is CASSLWGQGPGYTF.

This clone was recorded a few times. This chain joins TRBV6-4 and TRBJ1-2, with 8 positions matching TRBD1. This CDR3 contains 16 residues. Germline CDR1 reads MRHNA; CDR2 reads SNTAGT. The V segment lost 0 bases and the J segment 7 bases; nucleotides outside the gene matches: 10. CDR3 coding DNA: TGTGCCAGCAGTGACTCGAGTCGGGGACAGGTTGGTGGCTACACCTTC. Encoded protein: CASSDSSRGQVGGYTF.

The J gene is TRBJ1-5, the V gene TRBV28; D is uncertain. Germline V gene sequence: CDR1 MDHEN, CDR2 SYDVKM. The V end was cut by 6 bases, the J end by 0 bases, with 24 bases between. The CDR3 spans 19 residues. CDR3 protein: CASSPVSGLTFYSNQPQHF. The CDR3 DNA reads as TGTGCCAGCAGCCCGGTATCAGGACTAACATTTTATAGCAATCAGCCCCAGCATTTT.

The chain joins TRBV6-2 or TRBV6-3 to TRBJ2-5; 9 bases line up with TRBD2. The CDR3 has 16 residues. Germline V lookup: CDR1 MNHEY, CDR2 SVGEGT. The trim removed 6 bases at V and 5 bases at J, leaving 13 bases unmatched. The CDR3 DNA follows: TGTGCCAGCAGCAGAAGCGGGAGGCGGATTGATGAGACCCAGTACTTC. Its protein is CASSRSGRRIDETQYF.

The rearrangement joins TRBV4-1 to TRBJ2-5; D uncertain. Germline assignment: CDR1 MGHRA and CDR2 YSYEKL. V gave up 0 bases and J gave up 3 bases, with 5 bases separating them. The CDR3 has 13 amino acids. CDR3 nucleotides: TGCGCCAGCAGCCAAGACAGAAAAGAGACCCAGTACTTC. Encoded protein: CASSQDRKETQYF.

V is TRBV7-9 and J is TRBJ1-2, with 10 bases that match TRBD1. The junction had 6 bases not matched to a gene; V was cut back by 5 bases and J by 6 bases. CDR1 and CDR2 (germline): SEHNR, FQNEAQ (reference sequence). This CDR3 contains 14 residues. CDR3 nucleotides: TGTGCCAGCAGCACTAAAGGACAGGGGGATGGCTACACCTTC. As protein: CASSTKGQGDGYTF.

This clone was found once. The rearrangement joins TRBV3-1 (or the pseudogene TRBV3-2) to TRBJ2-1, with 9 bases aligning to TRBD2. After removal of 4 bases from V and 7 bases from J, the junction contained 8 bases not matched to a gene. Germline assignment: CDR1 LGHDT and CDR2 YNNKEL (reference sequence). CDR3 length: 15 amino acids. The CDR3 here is CASSRRGGLINEQFF. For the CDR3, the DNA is TGTGCCAGCAGCCGGCGGGGGGGGTTAATAAATGAGCAGTTCTTC.

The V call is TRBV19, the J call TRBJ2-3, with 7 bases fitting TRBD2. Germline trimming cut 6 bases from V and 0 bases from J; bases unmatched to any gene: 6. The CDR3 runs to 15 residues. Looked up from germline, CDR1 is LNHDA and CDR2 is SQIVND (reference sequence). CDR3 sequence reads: CASRWGGSSTDTQYF. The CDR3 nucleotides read TGTGCCAGTAGATGGGGGGGGTCTAGCACAGATACGCAGTATTTT.

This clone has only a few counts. The CDR3 sequence is CASSTSGSSYNEQFF. The CDR3 DNA follows: TGCGCCAGCAGCACTAGCGGGAGCTCCTACAATGAGCAGTTCTTC. The chain has TRBV5-1 and TRBJ2-1; 11 nucleotides align to TRBD2. Germline loops: CDR1 SGHRS, CDR2 YFSETQ. This CDR3 region has 15 residues. V gave up 4 bases and J gave up 0 bases; unmatched junction bases: 0. The full variable domain, in which reference TRBV5-1 and TRBJ2-1 provide the parts outside the CDR3, is KAGVTQTPRYLIKTRGQQVTLSCSPISGHRSVSWYQQTPGQGLQFLFEYFSETQRNKGNFPGRFSGRQFSNSRSEMNVSTLELGDSALYLCASSTSGSSYNEQFFGPGTRLTVL.

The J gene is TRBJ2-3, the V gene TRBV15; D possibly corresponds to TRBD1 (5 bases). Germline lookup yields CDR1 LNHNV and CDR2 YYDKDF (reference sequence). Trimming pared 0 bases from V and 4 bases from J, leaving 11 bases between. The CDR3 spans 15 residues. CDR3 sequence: CATSRDRGYPDTQYF. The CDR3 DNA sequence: TGTGCCACCAGCAGAGATAGGGGCTATCCAGATACGCAGTATTTT.

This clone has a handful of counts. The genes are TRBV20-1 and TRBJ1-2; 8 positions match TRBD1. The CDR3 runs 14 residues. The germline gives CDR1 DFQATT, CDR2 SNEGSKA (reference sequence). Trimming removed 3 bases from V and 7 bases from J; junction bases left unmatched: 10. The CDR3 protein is CSASHSGRGPGYTF. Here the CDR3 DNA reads TGCAGTGCTAGTCACTCGGGCAGGGGGCCTGGCTACACCTTC.

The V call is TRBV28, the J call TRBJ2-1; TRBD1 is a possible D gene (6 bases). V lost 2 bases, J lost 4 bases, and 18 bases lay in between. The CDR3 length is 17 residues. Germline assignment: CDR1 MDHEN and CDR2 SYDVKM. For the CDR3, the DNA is TGTGCCAGCAGTTTACCCCCTGTTCGGACAGCTTACAATGAGCAGTTCTTC. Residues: CASSLPPVRTAYNEQFF.

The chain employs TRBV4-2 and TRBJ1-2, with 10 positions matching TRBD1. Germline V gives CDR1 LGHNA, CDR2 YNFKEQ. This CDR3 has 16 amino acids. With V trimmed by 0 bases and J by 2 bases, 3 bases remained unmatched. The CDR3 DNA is TGTGCCAGCAGCCAAGACGGGACAGGGGTAAACTATGGCTACACCTTC. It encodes CASSQDGTGVNYGYTF.

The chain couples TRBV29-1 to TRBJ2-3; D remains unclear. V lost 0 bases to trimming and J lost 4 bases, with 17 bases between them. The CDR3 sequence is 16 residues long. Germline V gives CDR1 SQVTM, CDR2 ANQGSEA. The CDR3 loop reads CSVEDQDRVFADTQYF. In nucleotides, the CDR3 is TGCAGCGTTGAAGATCAAGACCGGGTCTTCGCAGATACGCAGTATTTT.

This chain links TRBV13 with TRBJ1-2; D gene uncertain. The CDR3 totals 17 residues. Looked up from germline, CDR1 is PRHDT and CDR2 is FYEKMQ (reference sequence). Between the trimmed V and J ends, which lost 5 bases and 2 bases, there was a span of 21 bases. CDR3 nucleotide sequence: TGTGCCAGCAGCCGTACTTTTTCGGGAGTCCTGAACTATGGCTACACCTTC. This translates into CASSRTFSGVLNYGYTF.

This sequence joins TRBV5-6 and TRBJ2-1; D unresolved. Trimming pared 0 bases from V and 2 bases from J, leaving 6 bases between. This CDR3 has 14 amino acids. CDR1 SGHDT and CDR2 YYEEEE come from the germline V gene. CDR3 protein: CASSLEETYNEQFF. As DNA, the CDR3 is TGTGCCAGCAGCTTGGAGGAGACCTACAATGAGCAGTTCTTC.

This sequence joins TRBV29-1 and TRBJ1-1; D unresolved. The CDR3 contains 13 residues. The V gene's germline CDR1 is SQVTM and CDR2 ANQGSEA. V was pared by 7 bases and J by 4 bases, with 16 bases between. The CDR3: CSATSELGTEAFF. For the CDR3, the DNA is TGCAGCGCCACGTCCGAGCTCGGCACTGAAGCTTTCTTT. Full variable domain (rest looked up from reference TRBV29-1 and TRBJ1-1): SAVISQKPSRDICQRGTSLTIQCQVDSQVTMMFWYRQQPGQSLTLIATANQGSEATYESGFVIDKFPISRPNLTFSTLTVSNMSPEDSSIYLCSATSELGTEAFFGQGTRLTVV.

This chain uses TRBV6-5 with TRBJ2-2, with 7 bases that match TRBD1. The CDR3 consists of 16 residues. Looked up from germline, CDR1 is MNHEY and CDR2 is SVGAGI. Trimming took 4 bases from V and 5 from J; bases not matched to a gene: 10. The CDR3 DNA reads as TGTGCCAGCAGTTCCCCCCGACAGGGCGGAACCGGGGAGCTGTTTTTT. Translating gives CASSSPRQGGTGELFF.

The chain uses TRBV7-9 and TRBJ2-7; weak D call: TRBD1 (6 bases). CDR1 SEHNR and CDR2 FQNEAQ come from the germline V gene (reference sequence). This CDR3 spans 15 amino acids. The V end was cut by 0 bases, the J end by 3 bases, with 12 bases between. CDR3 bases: TGTGCCAGCAGCTTAGCGCAGGGGCGAGTCTACGAGCAGTACTTC. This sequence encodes CASSLAQGRVYEQYF.

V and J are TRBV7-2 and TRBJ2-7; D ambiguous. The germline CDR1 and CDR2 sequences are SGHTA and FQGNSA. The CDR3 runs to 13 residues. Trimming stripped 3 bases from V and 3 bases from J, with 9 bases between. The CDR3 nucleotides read TGTGCCAGCAGCTTTGGCCTAGTCTACGAGCAGTACTTC. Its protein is CASSFGLVYEQYF.

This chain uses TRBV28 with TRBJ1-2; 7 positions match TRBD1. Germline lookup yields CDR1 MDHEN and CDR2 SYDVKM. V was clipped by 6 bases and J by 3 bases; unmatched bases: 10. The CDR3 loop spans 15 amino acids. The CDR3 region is CASSRPGTADYGYTF. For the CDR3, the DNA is TGTGCCAGCAGCCGCCCCGGGACAGCTGACTATGGCTACACCTTC.

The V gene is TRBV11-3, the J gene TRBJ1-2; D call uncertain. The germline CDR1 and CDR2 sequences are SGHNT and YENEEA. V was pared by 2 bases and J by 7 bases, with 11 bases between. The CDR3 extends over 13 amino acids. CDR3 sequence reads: CASSLSITVGYTF. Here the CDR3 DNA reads TGTGCCAGCAGCTTATCGATTACAGTTGGCTACACCTTC.

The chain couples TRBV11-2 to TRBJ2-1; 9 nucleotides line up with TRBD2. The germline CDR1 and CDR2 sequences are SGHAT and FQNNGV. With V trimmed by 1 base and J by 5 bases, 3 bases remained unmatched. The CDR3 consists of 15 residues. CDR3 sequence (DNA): TGTGCCAGCAGCTTAGGACTAGCGGCCAACAATGAGCAGTTCTTC. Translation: CASSLGLAANNEQFF.

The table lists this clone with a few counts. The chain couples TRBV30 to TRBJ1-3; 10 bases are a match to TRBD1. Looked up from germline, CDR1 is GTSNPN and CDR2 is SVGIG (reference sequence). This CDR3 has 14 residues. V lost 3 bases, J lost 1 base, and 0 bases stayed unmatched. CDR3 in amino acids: CAWRDRGSGNTIYF. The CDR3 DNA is TGTGCCTGGAGGGACAGGGGGTCTGGAAACACCATATATTTT.

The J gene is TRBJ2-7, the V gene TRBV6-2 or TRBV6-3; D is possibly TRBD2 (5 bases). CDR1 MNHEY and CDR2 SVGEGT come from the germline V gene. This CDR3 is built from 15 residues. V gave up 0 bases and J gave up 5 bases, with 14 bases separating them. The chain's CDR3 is CASSYSVLVRHEQYF. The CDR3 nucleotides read TGTGCCAGCAGTTACTCGGTACTAGTTAGGCACGAGCAGTACTTC.